The 31 T cell receptor beta chains below were found in one sample sequenced in a study of identical twins. MiXCR, applied by TCRdb to the 5' RACE reads, yields one record per CDR3 protein. The table records about 660,000 distinct CDR3 sequences, approximately 9% of them present only once. These sequences were also reported in another study, on yellow fever vaccine responses in identical twins.

Sequenced sample: PBMCs. Receptors originate from a woman aged 18-29 years in good health.

This chain links TRBV6-1 with TRBJ2-1, with 9 bases identical to TRBD2. The CDR3 length is 16 residues. The V gene end was trimmed by 7 bases and the J gene end by 7 bases; junction bases not matched to a gene: 14. Germline V lookup: CDR1 MNHNS, CDR2 SASEGT. CDR3 DNA: TGTGCCAGCAAGGGGTCTGGCGGGAGGGAACGGAATGAGCAGTTCTTC. It specifies CASKGSGGRERNEQFF.

This clonotype was found a few times. The J gene is TRBJ2-1, the V gene TRBV5-5; the match to TRBD1 covers 11 bases. The V gene's germline CDR1 is SGHKS and CDR2 YYEKEE (reference sequence). The J segment lost 5 bases and the V segment lost 4 bases, leaving 5 bases of the junction unmatched. The CDR3 runs 15 residues. Here the CDR3 DNA reads TGTGCCAGCAGCGGACCGGACAGGGGGCACAATGAGCAGTTCTTC. Translation gives CASSGPDRGHNEQFF. Using reference TRBV5-5 and TRBJ2-1 for the parts outside the CDR3, the full variable domain is DAGVTQSPTHLIKTRGQQVTLRCSPISGHKSVSWYQQVLGQGPQFIFQYYEKEERGRGNFPDRFSARQFPNYSSELNVNALLLGDSALYLCASSGPDRGHNEQFFGPGTRLTVL.

This clonotype has just a few counts. The chain is built from TRBV27 and TRBJ2-6; no reliable D call. Germline V gene data show CDR1 as MNHEY and CDR2 as SMNVEV (reference sequence). V was cut by 4 bases and J by 4 bases, with 14 bases left in between. The CDR3 spans 16 residues. The CDR3 DNA is TGTGCCAGCAGTTCCCTAGGCCGGTCCGGGGCCAACGTCCTGACTTTC. It specifies CASSSLGRSGANVLTF.

This clonotype was seen a handful of times. The CDR3 bases are TGCAGTGCTGGACCATACCGGACAGGCTCCTACAATGAGCAGTTCTTC. Translated: CSAGPYRTGSYNEQFF. V gene TRBV20-1 combines with J gene TRBJ2-1, with TRBD1 matching 7 bases. Per the germline V gene, CDR1 is DFQATT and CDR2 is SNEGSKA (reference sequence). This CDR3 has 16 residues. After removal of 5 bases from V and 0 bases from J, the junction contained 10 bases not matched to a gene.

The rearrangement uses TRBV5-6 and TRBJ2-1; 11 nucleotides agree with TRBD2. CDR1 and CDR2 (germline): SGHDT, YYEEEE. The CDR3 contains 17 residues. The V segment lost 4 bases and the J segment 0 bases; nucleotides outside the gene matches: 6. The CDR3 here is CASSLLAGGPSYNEQFF. The CDR3 DNA sequence: TGTGCCAGCAGCCTTTTAGCGGGGGGGCCCTCCTACAATGAGCAGTTCTTC. The full variable domain, with the rest looked up from reference TRBV5-6 and TRBJ2-1, is DAGVTQSPTHLIKTRGQQVTLRCSPKSGHDTVSWYQQALGQGPQFIFQYYEEEERQRGNFPDRFSGHQFPNYSSELNVNALLLGDSALYLCASSLLAGGPSYNEQFFGPGTRLTVL.

At least ten counts were recorded for this clonotype. V is TRBV25-1 and J is TRBJ2-7; TRBD2 aligns across 10 bases. Germline loops: CDR1 MGHDK, CDR2 SYGVNS. The CDR3 sequence is 17 residues long. Unmatched junction bases numbered 12, after V lost 3 bases and J lost 4 bases. The CDR3 region is CASSESGASGSQYEQYF. CDR3 bases: TGTGCCAGCAGTGAGTCGGGGGCTAGCGGGAGCCAATACGAGCAGTACTTC.

This clonotype was detected a few times. This chain uses TRBV6-5 with TRBJ2-7; D may match TRBD1 or TRBD2 (5 bases each). CDR1 MNHEY and CDR2 SVGAGI come from the germline V gene. The CDR3 totals 15 residues. Trimming cost V 4 bases and J 3 bases, with 16 bases left between them. This CDR3 is CASSSSRGRVYEQYF. DNA for the CDR3: TGTGCCAGCAGTTCCAGTCGGGGACGTGTCTACGAGCAGTACTTC.

In this sample, this clonotype turned up many times. V and J are TRBV12-3 or TRBV12-4 and TRBJ2-7, with 10 bases lining up with TRBD1. V dropped 6 bases and J dropped 4; count of bases not matched to a gene: 12. This CDR3 has 16 residues. CDR3: CASSPTDRGRPYEQYF. CDR3 bases: TGTGCCAGCAGCCCCACTGACAGGGGGCGGCCTTACGAGCAGTACTTC.

Only a few counts were recorded for this clonotype. CDR3 sequence reads: CSVDGQPTGYTF. CDR3 sequence (DNA): TGCAGCGTTGACGGACAGCCTACTGGCTACACCTTC. The chain links TRBV29-1 to TRBJ1-2, with D perhaps TRBD1 (6 bases). The CDR3 has 12 residues. Looked up from germline, CDR1 is SQVTM and CDR2 is ANQGSEA. V was cut by 3 bases and J by 7 bases, with 12 bases left in between.

This clonotype was counted at least ten times. This chain connects TRBV27 to TRBJ1-1; D is unclear. V lost 2 bases and J 11 bases, leaving 18 bases between the germline ends. Germline CDR1 and CDR2: MNHEY and SMNVEV (reference sequence). This CDR3 spans 14 amino acids. The DNA of the CDR3 is TGTGCCAGCAGTTTAAGTGGCTACCGTATTCGGGCTTTCTTT. This sequence encodes CASSLSGYRIRAFF.

This chain uses TRBV6-6 with TRBJ1-1, with 8 bases matching TRBD1. Germline-derived CDR1 and CDR2 are MNHNY and SVGAGI (reference sequence). The CDR3 runs 13 residues. With V trimmed by 7 bases and J by 8 bases, 9 bases remained unmatched. The chain's CDR3 is CASTFSGGAEAFF. CDR3 in DNA: TGTGCCAGCACCTTCTCAGGGGGCGCCGAAGCTTTCTTT.

This clonotype has more than one count but fewer than ten. The J gene is TRBJ2-5, the V gene TRBV25-1; D gene unclear. V dropped 3 bases and J dropped 9 bases, with 5 bases sitting between them. This CDR3 has 10 residues. CDR1 is MGHDK, CDR2 SYGVNS, per germline. The chain's CDR3 is CASSEVAQYF. For the CDR3, the DNA is TGTGCCAGCAGTGAGGTGGCCCAGTACTTC.

This clonotype was observed a few times. The V call is TRBV7-8, the J call TRBJ1-1, with D maybe TRBD1 (6 bases). The CDR3 length is 16 residues. CDR1 SGHVS and CDR2 FQNEAQ come from the germline V gene. V was pared by 6 bases and J by 3 bases, with 20 bases between. The CDR3 spells CASSRMGGAGHTEAFF. The DNA for the CDR3 is TGTGCCAGCAGTCGAATGGGGGGCGCAGGGCACACTGAAGCTTTCTTT.

This clonotype was seen a few times. The CDR3 loop reads CASSQPSGVTYNEQFF. Here the CDR3 DNA reads TGCGCCAGCAGCCAACCTAGCGGGGTCACCTACAATGAGCAGTTCTTC. The chain couples TRBV4-1 to TRBJ2-1; 9 nucleotides align to TRBD2. CDR3 length equals 16 residues. With 2 bases clipped from V and 2 bases from J, the junction kept 4 bases outside the gene matches. CDR1 and CDR2 from the germline V gene are MGHRA and YSYEKL.

This clonotype was observed at least ten times. The gene calls are TRBV29-1 and TRBJ1-1, with 8 bases that match TRBD1. CDR1 is SQVTM, CDR2 ANQGSEA, per germline. V was pared by 4 bases and J by 6 bases, with 7 bases of the junction left unmatched. The CDR3 sequence is 13 residues long. For the CDR3, the DNA is TGCAGCGTTGTCTATCAGGGGGCCTCTGAAGCTTTCTTT. As protein: CSVVYQGASEAFF.

This clonotype was detected a few times. The CDR3 loop reads CASSPDSTPYSPLHF. As DNA, the CDR3 is TGTGCCAGCAGCCCTGACAGTACCCCTTATTCACCCCTCCACTTT. The rearrangement joins TRBV7-6 to TRBJ1-6; a weak D match, TRBD1 (5 bases). The V end was cut by 5 bases, the J end by 8 bases, with 16 bases between. The CDR3 totals 15 residues. Germline CDR1 is SGHVS and CDR2 is FNYEAQ. Full variable domain (outside the CDR3, taken from reference TRBV7-6 and TRBJ1-6): GAGVSQSPRYKVTKRGQDVALRCDPISGHVSLYWYRQALGQGPEFLTYFNYEAQQDKSGLPNDRFSAERPEGSISTLTIQRTEQRDSAMYRCASSPDSTPYSPLHFGNGTRLTVT.

The genes are TRBV11-3 and TRBJ2-1; D may correspond to TRBD1 or TRBD2 (5 bases each). CDR3 length equals 13 residues. V dropped 5 bases and J dropped 10 bases, with 15 bases sitting between them. CDR1 SGHNT and CDR2 YENEEA come from the germline V gene. This CDR3 reads CASSAGTTEEQFF. The CDR3 DNA is TGTGCCAGCAGCGCCGGGACCACTGAGGAGCAGTTCTTC.

This chain links TRBV14 with TRBJ2-1; no clear D gene. The CDR3 spans 17 residues. CDR1 is SGHDN, CDR2 FVKESK, per germline. V was trimmed by 1 base and J by 8 bases, leaving 21 bases between them. Here the CDR3 reads CASSQVRSGVVVDEQFF. In DNA, the CDR3 is TGTGCCAGCAGCCAAGTAAGATCAGGAGTTGTAGTCGATGAGCAGTTCTTC. Based on the CDR3 plus reference TRBV14 and TRBJ2-1, the full variable domain is EAGVTQFPSHSVIEKGQTVTLRCDPISGHDNLYWYRRVMGKEIKFLLHFVKESKQDESGMPNNRFLAERTGGTYSTLKVQPAELEDSGVYFCASSQVRSGVVVDEQFFGPGTRLTVL.

This clonotype was detected many times. The chain recombines TRBV12-3 or TRBV12-4 with TRBJ2-7, with D possibly being TRBD1 or TRBD2 (6 bases each). V gave up 3 bases and J gave up 3 bases, with 9 bases separating them. CDR3 length: 13 residues. The CDR3 bases are TGTGCCAGCAGTTTCGGGGGCAACTACGAGCAGTACTTC. It is translated as CASSFGGNYEQYF.

This chain uses TRBV5-1 with TRBJ2-5, with 7 bases identical to TRBD1. Germline CDR1 SGHRS, CDR2 YFSETQ. This CDR3 contains 14 residues. V lost 3 bases and J lost 5; bases outside the gene matches: 7. The CDR3 DNA follows: TGCGCCAGCAGCTCACCGGGACAGACGGAGACCCAGTACTTC. The encoded protein is CASSSPGQTETQYF.

This clonotype was observed a few times. The rearrangement links TRBV6-1 to TRBJ1-1, with D possibly being TRBD1 (5 bases). The length of the CDR3 is 13 residues. Trimming took 6 bases from V and 4 from J, leaving 12 bases between them. Germline loops: CDR1 MNHNS, CDR2 SASEGT. CDR3 bases: TGTGCCAGCAGAAGGGGCCGGAGCACTGAAGCTTTCTTT. As protein: CASRRGRSTEAFF.

J is TRBJ1-5 and V is TRBV6-5; TRBD1 matches 8 bases. The CDR3 runs to 15 residues. Germline V gene sequence: CDR1 MNHEY, CDR2 SVGAGI. Trimming cost V 2 bases and J 6 bases; bases outside gene matches: 6. In DNA, the CDR3 is TGTGCCAGCAGTTACGGCCAGGGGGCGGGTCAGCCCCAGCATTTT. This encodes CASSYGQGAGQPQHF.

Many counts were recorded for this clonotype. The chain is built from TRBV5-1 and TRBJ2-3; TRBD1 aligns across 10 bases. V trimming: 4 bases; J trimming: 6 bases; junction bases outside the gene matches: 5. Germline CDR1 and CDR2: SGHRS and YFSETQ. The CDR3 loop spans 14 amino acids. CDR3 region: CASSDRGLGDTQYF. CDR3 in DNA: TGCGCCAGCAGCGACAGGGGGCTAGGGGATACGCAGTATTTT.

This clonotype was counted a few times. The chain links TRBV2 to TRBJ2-3, with 9 bases fitting TRBD2. The J segment lost 2 bases and the V segment lost 5 bases, leaving 14 bases of the junction unmatched. The CDR3 loop spans 18 amino acids. Germline CDR1 is SNHLY and CDR2 is FYNNEI. Here the CDR3 DNA reads TGTGCCAGCAGTCCCCATGATAGTAGCGGGGGAGACACAGATACGCAGTATTTT. Translated: CASSPHDSSGGDTDTQYF. The whole variable domain, filled in from reference TRBV2 and TRBJ2-3, reads EPEVTQTPSHQVTQMGQEVILRCVPISNHLYFYWYRQILGQKVEFLVSFYNNEISEKSEIFDDQFSVERPDGSNFTLKIRSTKLEDSAMYFCASSPHDSSGGDTDTQYFGPGTRLTVL.

The chain recombines TRBV4-3 with TRBJ2-2; 8 positions match TRBD1. Germline values: CDR1 LGHNA, CDR2 YSLEER. The CDR3 runs 19 residues. The ends lost 3 bases at V and 0 bases at J; junction bases unmatched: 12. CDR3 nucleotide sequence: TGCGCCAGCAGCCAGGGAGGACAGGGAGCTTTCGCGAACACCGGGGAGCTGTTTTTT. It encodes CASSQGGQGAFANTGELFF.

This sequence joins TRBV12-3 or TRBV12-4 and TRBJ2-7, with TRBD2 matching 7 bases. The junction had 10 bases not matched to a gene; V was cut back by 5 bases and J by 0 bases. This CDR3 has 16 residues. The CDR3 is CASSPPFGGGSYEQYF. The DNA for the CDR3 is TGTGCCAGCAGTCCACCCTTTGGCGGGGGCTCCTACGAGCAGTACTTC.

This clonotype was observed at least ten times. This CDR3 is CASSPPSGQPIYEQFF. The CDR3 DNA sequence: TGTGCCAGCTCACCACCGAGCGGACAACCGATATACGAGCAGTTCTTC. The chain uses TRBV18 and TRBJ2-1; D is perhaps TRBD1 or TRBD2 (5 bases each). Looked up from germline, CDR1 is KGHSH and CDR2 is LQKENI. There are 16 residues in the CDR3. Deletions cut 0 bases from V and 10 bases from J, with 19 bases between. Supplemented by reference TRBV18 and TRBJ2-1, the full variable domain reads NAGVMQNPRHLVRRRGQEARLRCSPMKGHSHVYWYRQLPEEGLKFMVYLQKENIIDESGMPKERFSAEFPKEGPSILRIQQVVRGDSAAYFCASSPPSGQPIYEQFFGPGTRLTVL.

This clonotype has at least ten counts. The V call is TRBV12-3 or TRBV12-4, the J call TRBJ2-5; D gene ambiguous. The V end lost 7 bases, the J end lost 6 bases, and 18 bases lay between the germline ends. This CDR3 comprises 14 residues. CDR3 in amino acids: CASTFRAQPQTQYF. The CDR3 DNA is TGTGCCAGCACGTTTAGGGCACAGCCACAGACCCAGTACTTC.

This clonotype appeared many times. The chain is built from TRBV7-9 and TRBJ2-7, with TRBD2 identical over 14 bases. The CDR3 covers 17 residues. CDR1 and CDR2 (germline): SEHNR, FQNEAQ (reference sequence). Losses at the gene ends were 5 bases for V and 2 bases for J; bases not matched to a gene: 8. Written as DNA, the CDR3 is TGTGCCAGCAGCCCCCCCGGGGGACTAGCGGGAGCCTACGAGCAGTACTTC. It specifies CASSPPGGLAGAYEQYF.

This clonotype was found once. The chain carries TRBV30 and TRBJ2-7; TRBD1 is a possible D gene (6 bases). The CDR3 runs 13 residues. Germline CDR1 GTSNPN, CDR2 SVGIG (reference sequence). The ends were cut back, 4 bases at V and 2 bases at J, with 12 bases in the middle. Written as DNA, the CDR3 is TGTGCCTGGACCGGGACATTAACCTACGAGCAGTACTTC. It specifies CAWTGTLTYEQYF.

V is TRBV10-3 and J is TRBJ2-6; 11 positions agree with TRBD1. CDR1 is ENHRY, CDR2 SYGVKD, per germline. This CDR3 has 19 amino acids. V lost 6 bases to trimming and J lost 2 bases; unmatched junction nucleotides: 12. The CDR3 here is CAISAGSGTGGTGANVLTF. In DNA form, the CDR3 reads TGTGCCATCAGCGCTGGAAGCGGGACAGGGGGAACTGGGGCCAACGTCCTGACTTTC.